This entry lists 4 T cell receptor beta chains sequenced from one sample in a study of T cell responses to AZD1222 COVID-19 vaccine. The method was immunoSEQ multiplex PCR; TCRdb's version includes in-frame clones alone and lacks a portion of them. The table records 55,000 to 65,000 clones, approximately 88% of them present only once. Sample: peripheral blood, taken on day 0 of AZD1222 vaccination. Receptor source: an adult in good health.

The rearrangement joins TRBV2 to TRBJ2-3, with D hard to call. Germline V gene lookup returns CDR1 SNHLY and CDR2 FYNNEI. V lost 1 base to trimming and J lost 1 base, with 6 bases between them. The CDR3 has 14 amino acids. The CDR3 DNA follows: TGTGCCAGCAGTGAAGGGCTTGGCACAGATACGCAGTATTTT. Its protein is CASSEGLGTDTQYF. The entire variable domain, with the rest obtained from reference TRBV2 and TRBJ2-3, is as follows: EPEVTQTPSHQVTQMGQEVILRCVPISNHLYFYWYRQILGQKVEFLVSFYNNEISEKSEIFDDQFSVERPDGSNFTLKIRSTKLEDSAMYFCASSEGLGTDTQYFGPGTRLTVL.

The J gene is TRBJ1-2, the V gene TRBV5-6, with 8 bases lining up with TRBD1. The V gene end was trimmed by 0 bases and the J gene end by 6 bases; junction bases not matched to a gene: 4. The CDR3 contains 14 residues. The germline V gene encodes CDR1 SGHDT and CDR2 YYEEEE. CDR3 protein: CASSLVQGADGYTF. The DNA for the CDR3 is TGTGCCAGCAGCTTGGTTCAGGGGGCGGATGGCTACACCTTC. Full variable domain (outside the CDR3, taken from reference TRBV5-6 and TRBJ1-2): DAGVTQSPTHLIKTRGQQVTLRCSPKSGHDTVSWYQQALGQGPQFIFQYYEEEERQRGNFPDRFSGHQFPNYSSELNVNALLLGDSALYLCASSLVQGADGYTFGSGTRLTVV.

The chain recombines TRBV6-5 with TRBJ1-4, with a possible D match to TRBD1 (5 bases). V lost 6 bases and J 4 bases, leaving 12 bases between the germline ends. This CDR3 comprises 14 residues. In germline, CDR1 is MNHEY, CDR2 SVGAGI. The CDR3 sequence is CASSTGQFNEKLFF. The CDR3 DNA reads TGTGCCAGCAGCACGGGGCAGTTTAATGAAAAACTGTTTTTT.

This sequence joins TRBV27 and TRBJ1-2; 8 bases agree with TRBD1. CDR1 is MNHEY and CDR2 is SMNVEV in the germline V gene (reference sequence). V dropped 4 bases and J dropped 4; count of bases not matched to a gene: 5. The CDR3 runs to 14 residues. The CDR3 protein is CASSSTGALYGYTF. CDR3 coding DNA: TGTGCCAGCAGTTCGACAGGGGCCCTCTATGGCTACACCTTC.